This TCR beta chain was captured by sequencing in a study of PD-L1 blockade in urothelial cancer. Study as a whole: Patients arrived having already received 0 to 3 prior chemotherapy regimens.

Per germline, CDR1 SNHLY and CDR2 FYNNEI. This CDR3 has 13 residues. The germline V and J ends were trimmed by 8 bases and 0 bases, with 10 bases remaining between them. Time point denoted: pretreatment peripheral blood. Generated by immunoSEQ multiplex PCR, the TCRdb table keeps only in-frame clones and is missing some. This repertoire shows 15,000 to 20,000 clones, 89% found once; its top ten account for 10% to 15%. This TCR came from a man in his 70s with urothelial cancer. The sample consisted of PBMCs, taken around atezolizumab (anti-PD-L1) treatment. V usage is TRBV2 and J usage is TRBJ1-1, with D tentatively TRBD1 (5 bases). CDR3: CASEGEVNTEAFF. CDR3 DNA: TGTGCCAGCGAAGGGGAAGTGAACACTGAAGCTTTCTTT. The entire variable domain, with the rest obtained from reference TRBV2 and TRBJ1-1, is as follows: EPEVTQTPSHQVTQMGQEVILRCVPISNHLYFYWYRQILGQKVEFLVSFYNNEISEKSEIFDDQFSVERPDGSNFTLKIRSTKLEDSAMYFCASEGEVNTEAFFGQGTRLTVV.